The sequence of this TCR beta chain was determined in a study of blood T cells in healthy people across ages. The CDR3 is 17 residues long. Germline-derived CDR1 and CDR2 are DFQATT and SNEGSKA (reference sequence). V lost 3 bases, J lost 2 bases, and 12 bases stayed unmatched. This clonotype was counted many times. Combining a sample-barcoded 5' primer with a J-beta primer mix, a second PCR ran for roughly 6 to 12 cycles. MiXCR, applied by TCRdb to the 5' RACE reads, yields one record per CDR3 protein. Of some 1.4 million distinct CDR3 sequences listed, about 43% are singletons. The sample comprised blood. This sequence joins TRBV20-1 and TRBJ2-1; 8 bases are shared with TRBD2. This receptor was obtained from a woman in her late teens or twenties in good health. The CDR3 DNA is TGCAGTGCTAGGGTGGGTGGAGCGGGAGTCCCCTACAATGAGCAGTTCTTC. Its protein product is CSARVGGAGVPYNEQFF.